The clone carrying this T cell receptor beta chain was seen once. Its antigen is as yet unknown. Then a second PCR, running about 6 to 12 cycles, was carried out with a sample-barcoded 5' primer and a J-beta primer mix. In TCRdb, the 5' RACE reads were re-called with MiXCR into one record per CDR3 protein. The sample holds approximately 800,000 distinct CDR3 sequences, under 30% seen once. The data stem from a study of blood T cells in healthy people across ages. Study-wide points: Observed TCR beta diversity showed a strong correlation with the percentage of naive T cells as measured by flow cytometry. Any conclusive comparison of naive versus antigen-experienced cells was prevented by using unsorted PBMCs.

Trimming cost V 5 bases and J 10 bases; bases outside gene matches: 14. Germline loops: CDR1 SGHVS, CDR2 FQNEAQ. The CDR3 extends over 15 amino acids. In addition, the sample was reused for a study of T cells of mothers and their children.

The source is a boy aged 5-17 years in good health. This chain connects TRBV7-8 to TRBJ1-1; 9 bases agree with TRBD1. Input material: blood. The CDR3 loop is CASSQDGTGLFPAFF. The CDR3 DNA sequence: TGTGCCAGCAGCCAGGACGGGACAGGGCTATTTCCAGCTTTCTTT.